The 9 T cell receptor beta chains below all came from one sample that was sequenced in a study of CD8 T cells in ankylosing spondylitis. MiXCR, applied by TCRdb to the 5' RACE reads, yields one record per CDR3 protein. The repertoire includes fewer than 200,000 distinct CDR3 sequences, approximately 18% of them detected once, and roughly 4.5% sits in the top ten. The source material was blood, either unsorted or a sorted T cell fraction (not recorded which). The receptor source for this set is a male donor aged 5 to 30 with ankylosing spondylitis or in good health (not recorded which).

Many counts were recorded for this clonotype. The gene calls are TRBV5-1 and TRBJ2-4, with 9 bases identical to TRBD2. The CDR3 spans 16 residues. Germline lookup yields CDR1 SGHRS and CDR2 YFSETQ. V lost 4 bases to trimming and J lost 5 bases; unmatched junction nucleotides: 10. The CDR3 is CASSGRAGGHENIQYF. The CDR3 DNA is TGCGCCAGCAGCGGAAGGGCGGGAGGGCACGAAAACATTCAGTACTTC.

The chain uses TRBV4-1 and TRBJ1-5, with a tentative D call TRBD1 (6 bases). V lost 4 bases, J lost 0 bases, and 22 bases lay in between. The CDR3 consists of 19 residues. CDR1 and CDR2 (germline): MGHRA, YSYEKL. CDR3 in DNA: TGCGCCAGCAGCCCCCTACCCAATGATCAGGGGATTAGCAATCAGCCCCAGCATTTT. This gives the protein CASSPLPNDQGISNQPQHF.

This clonotype was seen many times. V and J are TRBV12-3 or TRBV12-4 and TRBJ1-1; D gene unclear. Trimming pared 3 bases from V and 7 bases from J, leaving 9 bases between. The CDR3 sequence is 12 residues long. The CDR3 DNA sequence: TGTGCCAGCAGTTTGAAACTCTTTGAAGCTTTCTTT. This codes for CASSLKLFEAFF.

This clonotype was seen ten or more times. This rearrangement joins TRBV25-1 to TRBJ1-1; unclear D gene. The germline V gene has CDR1 MGHDK and CDR2 SYGVNS. The CDR3 has 13 amino acids. Trimming pared 5 bases from V and 1 base from J, leaving 8 bases between. CDR3 bases: TGTGCCAGCAGTCCAAACGGGAACACTGAAGCTTTCTTT. Its protein is CASSPNGNTEAFF.

This clonotype was counted many times. The chain is built from TRBV20-1 and TRBJ2-3; 9 bases are shared with TRBD2. CDR3 size: 13 residues. V shed 6 bases and J 6 bases; nucleotides not matched to a gene: 7. Per the germline V gene, CDR1 is DFQATT and CDR2 is SNEGSKA (reference sequence). The CDR3 nucleotides are TGCAGTGCGGATGGGCGGGGGGGGGATACGCAGTATTTT. It encodes CSADGRGGDTQYF.

This clonotype was detected ten times or more. CDR3 in DNA: TGTGCCACCAGCAGAGCTGGCGCAGGGAAACTCACAGATACGCAGTATTTT. Encoded protein: CATSRAGAGKLTDTQYF. The rearrangement uses TRBV15 and TRBJ2-3, with a weak D call TRBD1 (5 bases). The CDR3 contains 17 residues. V was clipped by 1 base and J by 2 bases, with 16 bases between them. CDR1 is LNHNV, CDR2 YYDKDF, per germline (reference sequence).

This clonotype was picked up many times. The chain couples TRBV7-2 to TRBJ2-7; no definite D call. The CDR3 contains 12 residues. CDR1 is SGHTA and CDR2 is FQGNSA in the germline V gene. Trimming cost V 4 bases and J 5 bases, with 9 bases left between them. The CDR3: CASSSGSHEQYF. The DNA for the CDR3 is TGTGCCAGCAGCTCCGGTTCCCACGAGCAGTACTTC.

This rearrangement joins TRBV29-1 to TRBJ2-1; perhaps TRBD1 as D (6 bases). Per germline, CDR1 SQVTM and CDR2 ANQGSEA. The V end was cut by 8 bases, the J end by 5 bases, with 13 bases between. There are 12 residues in the CDR3. This chain's CDR3 is CSPAKGDNEQFF. The CDR3 DNA sequence: TGCAGCCCCGCGAAGGGGGACAATGAGCAGTTCTTC.

About this clonotype itself: This may stem from a read error, because a much larger clone lies one nucleotide away. The gene calls are TRBV30 and TRBJ1-1; 7 nucleotides line up with TRBD1. Germline CDR1 and CDR2: GTSNPN and SVGIG (reference sequence). This CDR3 region has 16 residues. J gave up 7 bases and V 3 bases, and 17 bases lay outside the gene matches. CDR3 DNA: TGTGCCTGGAGCGAGAAGGGGGCGCGGTCTATTGGTGAAGCTTTCTTT. This encodes CAWSEKGARSIGEAFF.